This T cell receptor beta chain was documented in a study of T cell responses to AZD1222 COVID-19 vaccine. Study outcomes and limitations: Two AZD1222 administrations were followed by greater Spike-specific TCR breadth and depth.

Here immunoSEQ multiplex PCR was the method, and the copy in TCRdb shows in-frame clones only, minus some. The sample has 110,000 to 150,000 clones, approximately 93% seen once. As concerns this clone: Its target is not known.

Germline lookup yields CDR1 SGDLS and CDR2 YYNGEE. J gave up 12 bases and V 3 bases, and 8 bases lay outside the gene matches. The CDR3 sequence is 13 residues long. The V and J genes are TRBV9 and TRBJ1-2, with 10 nucleotides matching TRBD1. The clonotype was recovered from an adult who had recovered from COVID-19. The sample consisted of peripheral blood, taken after recovery from COVID-19. The DNA for the CDR3 is TGTGCCAGCAGCGCCGGGGACAGGGGAAGTAACACCTTC. It encodes CASSAGDRGSNTF.